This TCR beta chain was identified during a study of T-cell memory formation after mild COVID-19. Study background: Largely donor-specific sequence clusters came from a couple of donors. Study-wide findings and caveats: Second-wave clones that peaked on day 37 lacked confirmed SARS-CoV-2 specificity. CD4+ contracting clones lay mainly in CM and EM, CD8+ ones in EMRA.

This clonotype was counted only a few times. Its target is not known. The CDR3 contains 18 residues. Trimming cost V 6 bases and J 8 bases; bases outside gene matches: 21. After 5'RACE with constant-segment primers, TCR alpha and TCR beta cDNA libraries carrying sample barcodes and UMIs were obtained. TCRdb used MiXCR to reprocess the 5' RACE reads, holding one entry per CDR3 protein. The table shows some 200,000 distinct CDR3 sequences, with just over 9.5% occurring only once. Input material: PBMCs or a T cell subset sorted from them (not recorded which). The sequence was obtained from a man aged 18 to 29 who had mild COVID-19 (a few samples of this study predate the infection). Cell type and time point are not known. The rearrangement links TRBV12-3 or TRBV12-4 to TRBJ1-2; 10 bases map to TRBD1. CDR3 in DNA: TGTGCCAGCAGCCCGGGACTAGGACAGGGGGGCCGGTTAGGAGGCTACACCTTC. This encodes CASSPGLGQGGRLGGYTF.